This entry lists 25 T cell receptor beta chains sequenced from one sample in a study of vaccination effects on CD4 cells after COVID-19. Expansion of antigen-specific CD4+ T cells with viral peptide pools was carried out by the ViraFEST assay before sequencing. CD4+ T cell isolation took place after 10 days of culture. Nobody among the vaccine recipients had prior SARS-CoV-2 infection (nucleocapsid antibodies were negative). Profiling relied on immunoSEQ multiplex PCR, and the TCRdb table lists in-frame clones only, not all of them. The sample includes tens of thousands of clones, about 74% seen only once; the top ten take roughly 3.3%. No antigens are known for them. Sequenced material: CD4+ T cells from PBMCs cultured with SARS-CoV-2 spike peptides, taken before COVID-19 vaccination. The receptors originated from a human donor who received a COVID-19 vaccine.

The CDR3 nucleotides read TGTGCCAGCAGCCTAATGAGACTAGCGGGAGCTAGAGATACGCAGTATTTT. Encoded protein: CASSLMRLAGARDTQYF. This chain connects TRBV7-9 to TRBJ2-3; the match to TRBD2 covers 12 bases. Unmatched junction bases numbered 11, after V lost 5 bases and J lost 5 bases. CDR1 is SEHNR and CDR2 is FQNEAQ in the germline V gene (reference sequence). The CDR3 totals 17 residues.

The CDR3 sequence: CASKSSGLAYEQYF. In nucleotides, the CDR3 is TGTGCCAGCAAATCCTCGGGTCTAGCCTACGAGCAGTACTTC. This chain joins TRBV2 and TRBJ2-7; D gene uncertain. The germline CDR1 and CDR2 sequences are SNHLY and FYNNEI. Trimming shortened V by 7 bases and J by 2 bases, and 15 bases separated the two germline ends. The CDR3 length is 14 residues.

This sequence joins TRBV3-1 (or the pseudogene TRBV3-2) and TRBJ1-1; 9 bases line up with TRBD1. V gave up 4 bases and J gave up 4 bases; unmatched junction bases: 13. The germline CDR1 and CDR2 sequences are LGHDT and YNNKEL (reference sequence). CDR3 length: 17 residues. The CDR3 spells CASSPGGTGIIGTEAFF. The CDR3 DNA is TGTGCCAGCAGCCCAGGGGGGACAGGGATTATTGGCACTGAAGCTTTCTTT.

The chain combines TRBV19 with TRBJ2-1, with TRBD2 matching over 12 bases. V gave up 3 bases and J gave up 7 bases; unmatched junction bases: 10. From germline, CDR1 is LNHDA and CDR2 SQIVND (reference sequence). This CDR3 has 17 amino acids. The CDR3 DNA reads as TGTGCCAGTAGTATCCTCCCTAGCGGGAGGGCCAGTAATGAGCAGTTCTTC. Translation gives CASSILPSGRASNEQFF.

This chain uses TRBV19 with TRBJ1-4; D gene ambiguous. The CDR3 runs 16 residues. In germline, CDR1 is LNHDA, CDR2 SQIVND (reference sequence). Trimming stripped 5 bases from V and 3 bases from J, with 16 bases between. CDR3 sequence reads: CASSARPPGANEKLFF. In DNA form, the CDR3 reads TGTGCCAGTAGTGCTAGACCGCCAGGAGCTAATGAAAAACTGTTTTTT.

The chain combines TRBV5-4 with TRBJ1-5, with D hard to call. V dropped 4 bases and J dropped 0 bases, with 8 bases sitting between them. CDR1 SGHNT and CDR2 YYREEE come from the germline V gene (reference sequence). The CDR3 is 14 residues long. For the CDR3, the DNA is TGTGCCAGCAGCATGGATCGTAGCAATCAGCCCCAGCATTTT. It translates to CASSMDRSNQPQHF.

This clone was observed a few times. The chain carries TRBV6-1 and TRBJ2-7; TRBD2 agrees at 7 bases. J gave up 0 bases and V 2 bases, and 4 bases lay outside the gene matches. Germline CDR1 is MNHNS and CDR2 is SASEGT. The CDR3 has 15 amino acids. CDR3 residues: CASSELADSSYEQYF. In nucleotides, the CDR3 is TGTGCCAGCAGTGAACTAGCGGATAGCTCCTACGAGCAGTACTTC.

V is TRBV7-8 and J is TRBJ1-2; TRBD1 matches 7 bases. CDR1 SGHVS and CDR2 FQNEAQ come from the germline V gene. J gave up 2 bases and V 5 bases, and 5 bases lay outside the gene matches. The CDR3 is made up of 14 amino acids. The CDR3 DNA sequence: TGTGCCAGCAGCCCGGACAGGCCGAACTATGGCTACACCTTC. This sequence encodes CASSPDRPNYGYTF.

The J gene is TRBJ1-1, the V gene TRBV7-2, with D unclear. CDR1 SGHTA and CDR2 FQGNSA come from the germline V gene. The length of the CDR3 is 14 residues. V lost 1 base to trimming and J lost 4 bases, with 10 bases between them. CDR3 DNA: TGTGCCAGCAGCTTAGGTCTTGAGGCCACTGAAGCTTTCTTT. Protein: CASSLGLEATEAFF.

This clone was observed a few times. V is TRBV9 and J is TRBJ2-7; 10 positions agree with TRBD1. Germline lookup yields CDR1 SGDLS and CDR2 YYNGEE. The V gene end was trimmed by 4 bases and the J gene end by 3 bases; junction bases not matched to a gene: 4. This CDR3 is built from 14 residues. CDR3 in amino acids: CASSQGQGYYEQYF. The CDR3 DNA reads as TGTGCCAGCAGCCAGGGACAGGGGTACTACGAGCAGTACTTC.

The chain joins TRBV18 to TRBJ1-3, with D uncertain. The CDR3 is made up of 13 amino acids. CDR1 is KGHSH and CDR2 is LQKENI in the germline V gene. Trimming stripped 2 bases from V and 6 bases from J, with 8 bases between. The chain's CDR3 is CASSPGSENTIYF. CDR3 coding DNA: TGTGCCAGCTCACCAGGGAGTGAAAACACCATATATTTT.

This clone showed up just a few times. The chain couples TRBV5-1 to TRBJ2-1; 9 bases fit TRBD2. The CDR3 contains 17 residues. Looked up from germline, CDR1 is SGHRS and CDR2 is YFSETQ. The V and J ends lost 4 bases and 2 bases, in that order; junction bases with no gene match: 10. CDR3 bases: TGCGCCAGCAGCGGTGGCGGGGGGGCAGGGACCTACAATGAGCAGTTCTTC. As protein: CASSGGGGAGTYNEQFF.

J is TRBJ1-2 and V is TRBV9; 7 bases map to TRBD1. V shed 4 bases, J shed 4 bases, and the junction held 7 bases outside the gene matches. CDR3 size: 14 residues. Looked up from germline, CDR1 is SGDLS and CDR2 is YYNGEE. In DNA, the CDR3 is TGTGCCAGCAGCACCGACAGGGATTCCTATGGCTACACCTTC. As protein: CASSTDRDSYGYTF.

The rearrangement joins TRBV10-3 to TRBJ1-2; the D gene is possibly TRBD1 (5 bases). V was shortened by 3 bases and J by 6 bases, with 17 bases between the two germline ends. This CDR3 region has 15 residues. The V gene's germline CDR1 is ENHRY and CDR2 SYGVKD. CDR3 sequence: CAISEPRGIRDGYTF. For the CDR3, the DNA is TGTGCCATCAGTGAACCAAGGGGAATAAGGGATGGCTACACCTTC.

The rearrangement uses TRBV5-8 and TRBJ2-1; no firm D call. The CDR3 runs to 13 residues. V dropped 2 bases and J dropped 8 bases, with 11 bases sitting between them. The V gene's germline CDR1 is SGHTS and CDR2 YDEGEE. The CDR3 sequence is CASSLYGWDEQFF. As DNA, the CDR3 is TGTGCCAGCAGCTTATACGGGTGGGATGAGCAGTTCTTC.

The chain recombines TRBV6-5 with TRBJ1-5, with D unresolved. The CDR3 runs to 15 residues. Germline-derived CDR1 and CDR2 are MNHEY and SVGAGI. Trimming took off 8 bases at V and 5 bases at J, with 19 bases between the two ends. CDR3 amino acids: CASLPFGEVYQPQHF. DNA of the CDR3: TGTGCCAGCCTTCCCTTCGGGGAGGTCTATCAGCCCCAGCATTTT.

The V gene is TRBV2, the J gene TRBJ2-5; 11 nucleotides match TRBD1. Trimming at V came to 7 bases and at J to 5 bases, leaving 9 bases not matched to a gene. The CDR3 consists of 15 residues. Germline V gives CDR1 SNHLY, CDR2 FYNNEI. The DNA of the CDR3 is TGTGCCAGCAAGCCGGGACAGGGGGAATGGGAGACCCAGTACTTC. It translates to CASKPGQGEWETQYF.

The chain is built from TRBV19 and TRBJ1-6; TRBD1 agrees at 8 bases. V trimming: 4 bases; J trimming: 7 bases; junction bases outside the gene matches: 6. The V gene's germline CDR1 is LNHDA and CDR2 SQIVND (reference sequence). This CDR3 is 15 amino acids long. The CDR3 protein is CASSNGQGLNSPLHF. The CDR3 nucleotides read TGTGCCAGTAGTAACGGACAGGGATTAAATTCACCCCTCCACTTT.

V and J are TRBV2 and TRBJ2-2, with 7 bases matching TRBD1. The CDR3 is 15 residues long. The V segment lost 6 bases and the J segment 6 bases; nucleotides outside the gene matches: 10. From germline, CDR1 is SNHLY and CDR2 FYNNEI. Here the CDR3 reads CASRVREGGPGELFF. The CDR3 region has the DNA TGTGCCAGCAGAGTCCGCGAAGGGGGCCCCGGGGAGCTGTTTTTT.

This rearrangement joins TRBV19 to TRBJ2-6; a possible D gene is TRBD1 (6 bases). Germline loops: CDR1 LNHDA, CDR2 SQIVND (reference sequence). Trimming removed 4 bases at V and 4 bases at J, with 14 bases between. This CDR3 spans 16 amino acids. The CDR3 bases are TGTGCCAGTAGTACTTCAGGGGTTTCAGGGGCCAACGTCCTGACTTTC. Residues: CASSTSGVSGANVLTF. The full variable domain, in which reference TRBV19 and TRBJ2-6 provide the parts outside the CDR3, is DGGITQSPKYLFRKEGQNVTLSCEQNLNHDAMYWYRQDPGQGLRLIYYSQIVNDFQKGDIAEGYSVSREKKESFPLTVTSAQKNPTAFYLCASSTSGVSGANVLTFGAGSRLTVL.

This clone was seen a handful of times. Here the CDR3 DNA reads TGTGCCAGCAGTTACCGGACTAGCAACCCCTACAATGAGCAGTTCTTC. It encodes CASSYRTSNPYNEQFF. The chain has TRBV6-5 and TRBJ2-1; 8 positions agree with TRBD2. The CDR3 extends over 16 amino acids. Germline V lookup: CDR1 MNHEY, CDR2 SVGAGI. V dropped 2 bases and J dropped 2; count of bases not matched to a gene: 5.

This clone came up once. J is TRBJ2-6 and V is TRBV5-1; 8 bases match TRBD2. The CDR3 runs 17 residues. Germline V gives CDR1 SGHRS, CDR2 YFSETQ. Trimming cost V 4 bases and J 0 bases; bases outside gene matches: 6. The CDR3 coding sequence is TGCGCCAGCAGCCCCACTAGCGGCCTCTCTGGGGCCAACGTCCTGACTTTC. Translating it yields CASSPTSGLSGANVLTF.

The gene calls are TRBV7-9 and TRBJ2-1; 13 bases align to TRBD2. The V and J ends lost 5 bases and 5 bases, in that order; junction bases with no gene match: 6. CDR3 length: 16 residues. CDR1 is SEHNR and CDR2 is FQNEAQ in the germline V gene (reference sequence). CDR3 in amino acids: CASSVRLAGGNNEQFF. The CDR3 DNA sequence: TGTGCCAGCAGCGTTAGACTAGCGGGGGGCAACAATGAGCAGTTCTTC.

This clone has a handful of counts. This rearrangement joins TRBV3-1 (or the pseudogene TRBV3-2) to TRBJ1-2, with D possibly being TRBD1 (5 bases). The V end lost 0 bases, the J end lost 4 bases, and 12 bases lay between the germline ends. The CDR3 loop spans 15 amino acids. Germline CDR1 LGHDT, CDR2 YNNKEL (reference sequence). The CDR3 nucleotides are TGTGCCAGCAGCCAAGAGTCCAGGGCCACCTATGGCTACACCTTC. It translates to CASSQESRATYGYTF.

This clone was recorded only once. This chain links TRBV5-5 with TRBJ2-2; D unclear. This CDR3 has 12 amino acids. The germline gives CDR1 SGHKS, CDR2 YYEKEE (reference sequence). V shed 0 bases and J shed 3 bases, with 0 bases lying between them. The CDR3 DNA sequence: TGTGCCAGCAGCTTGGACACCGGGGAGCTGTTTTTT. Translating gives CASSLDTGELFF.